The entry that follows covers one T cell receptor beta chain sequence. As yet, its antigen is unknown. These data come from a study of cytomegalovirus exposure and HLA in healthy donors. Study overall: Genotyping showed roughly 86% of 300 to 450 donors falling in the Caucasian-associated ancestry cluster. Whole-study findings and limits: Most CMV-associated TCR beta chains were later found to appear HLA-restricted. A later analysis reported that several of the most significant clusters appeared to be linked to common viral pathogens, among them Epstein-Barr virus.

A multiplex PCR was run with 60 Vbeta primers and 13 Jbeta primers. Libraries were prepared by immunoSEQ multiplex PCR; TCRdb keeps only in-frame clonotypes and omits some of them. The sample has some 150,000 clones, over 70% seen once. Whereas donors were nominally healthy upon sampling, unrecorded immune exposures were probable. Between the trimmed V and J ends, which lost 3 bases and 5 bases, there was a span of 10 bases. The V gene's germline CDR1 is SQVTM and CDR2 ANQGSEA. The CDR3 has 12 amino acids. The chain combines TRBV29-1 with TRBJ2-5; a weak D match, TRBD1 (5 bases). The material sequenced was PBMCs. The origin of this receptor is a male donor in good health and CMV-seronegative. The DNA for the CDR3 is TGCAGCGTTGATGCTCAGGGTGAGACCCAGTACTTC. Translated, it gives CSVDAQGETQYF.